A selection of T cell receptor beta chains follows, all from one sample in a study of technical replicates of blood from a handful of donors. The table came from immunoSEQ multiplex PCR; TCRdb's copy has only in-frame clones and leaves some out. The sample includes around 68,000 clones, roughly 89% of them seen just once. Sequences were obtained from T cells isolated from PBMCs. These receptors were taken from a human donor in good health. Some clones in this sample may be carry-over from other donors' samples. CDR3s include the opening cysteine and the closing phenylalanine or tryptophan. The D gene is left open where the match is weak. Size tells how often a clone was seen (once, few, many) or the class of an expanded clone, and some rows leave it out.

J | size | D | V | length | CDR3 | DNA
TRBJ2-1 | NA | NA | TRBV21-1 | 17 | CASSAKRGGLSYNEQFF | TGTGCCAGCAGCGCTAAGAGGGGGGGCTTGTCCTACAATGAGCAGTTCTTC
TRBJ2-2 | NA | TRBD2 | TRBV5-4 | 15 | CASSFTGGEDGELFF | TGTGCCAGCAGCTTCACGGGAGGGGAGGACGGGGAGCTGTTTTTT
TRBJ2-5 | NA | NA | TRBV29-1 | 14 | CSVEDRLASETQYF | TGCAGCGTTGAAGATCGGCTAGCGAGTGAGACCCAGTACTTC
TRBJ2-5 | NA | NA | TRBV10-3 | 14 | CAINPGRGQETQYF | TGTGCCATCAACCCAGGAAGGGGGCAAGAGACCCAGTACTTC
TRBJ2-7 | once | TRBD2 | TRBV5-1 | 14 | CASSPAGTSTQQYF | TGCGCCAGCAGTCCTGCCGGGACTAGCACCCAGCAGTACTTC
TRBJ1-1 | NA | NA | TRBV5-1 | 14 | CASSYRGEDTEAFF | TGCGCCAGCAGCTACCGCGGGGAGGACACTGAAGCTTTCTTT
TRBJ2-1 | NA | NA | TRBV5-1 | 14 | CASSSQSGTNEQFF | TGCGCCAGCAGCTCCCAAAGCGGAACTAATGAGCAGTTCTTC
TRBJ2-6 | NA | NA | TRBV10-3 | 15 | CAISEEVSRANVLTF | TGTGCCATCAGTGAAGAGGTATCTAGGGCCAACGTCCTGACTTTC
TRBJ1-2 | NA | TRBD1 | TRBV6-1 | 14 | CASINRDSNYGYTF | TGTGCCAGCATTAACCGGGACAGTAACTATGGCTACACCTTC
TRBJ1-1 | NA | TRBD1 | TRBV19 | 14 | CASSIGTGDTEAFF | TGTGCCAGTAGTATAGGGACAGGGGACACTGAAGCTTTCTTT
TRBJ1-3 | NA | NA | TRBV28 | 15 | CASSLQGHSGNTIYF | TGTGCCAGCAGTTTACAGGGGCACTCTGGAAACACCATATATTTT
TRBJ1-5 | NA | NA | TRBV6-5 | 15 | CASSLIGGPGQPQHF | TGTGCCAGCAGTTTGATAGGAGGGCCCGGCCAGCCCCAGCATTTT
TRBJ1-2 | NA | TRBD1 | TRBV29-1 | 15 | CSVDELGTGFYGYTF | TGCAGCGTTGATGAATTAGGGACAGGCTTCTATGGCTACACCTTC
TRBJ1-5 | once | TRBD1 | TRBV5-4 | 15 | CASSSGTDSNQPQHF | TGTGCCAGCAGCTCCGGGACAGATAGCAATCAGCCCCAGCATTTT
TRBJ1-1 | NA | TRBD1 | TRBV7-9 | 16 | CASSLRQGPLNTEAFF | TGTGCCAGCAGCTTAAGACAGGGCCCACTGAACACTGAAGCTTTCTTT
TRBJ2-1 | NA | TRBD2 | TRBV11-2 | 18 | CASSLGGLGLAGSSEQFF | TGTGCCAGCAGCTTAGGGGGGCTTGGACTAGCGGGATCGAGTGAGCAGTTCTTC
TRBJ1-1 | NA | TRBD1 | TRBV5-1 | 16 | CASSLVPGGRNTEAFF | TGCGCCAGCAGCTTGGTCCCAGGGGGCCGGAACACTGAAGCTTTCTTT
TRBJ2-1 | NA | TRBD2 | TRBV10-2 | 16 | CASSESVSGVYNEQFF | TGCGCCAGCAGTGAGTCGGTTAGCGGGGTATACAATGAGCAGTTCTTC
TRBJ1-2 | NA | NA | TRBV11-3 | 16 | CASSLGGSRRYYGYTF | TGTGCCAGCAGCTTAGGGGGCTCCAGGAGATACTATGGCTACACCTTC
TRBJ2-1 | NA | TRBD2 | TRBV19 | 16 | CASSMGLAGARDEQFF | TGTGCCAGTAGTATGGGGCTAGCGGGAGCTAGAGATGAGCAGTTCTTC
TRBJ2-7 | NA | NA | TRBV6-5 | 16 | CASSYLEGLTSYEQYF | TGTGCCAGCAGTTACCTGGAGGGATTAACTTCCTACGAGCAGTACTTC
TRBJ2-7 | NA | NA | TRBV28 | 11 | CASSFYYEQYF | TGTGCCAGCAGTTTTTACTACGAGCAGTACTTC
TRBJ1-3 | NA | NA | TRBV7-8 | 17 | CASRIGEVLSSGNTIYF | TGTGCCAGCAGGATCGGGGAGGTCTTGAGCTCTGGAAACACCATATATTTT
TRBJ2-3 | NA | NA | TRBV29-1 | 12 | CSAGTRTDTQYF | TGCAGCGCGGGGACTCGCACAGATACGCAGTATTTT
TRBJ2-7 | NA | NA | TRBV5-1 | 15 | CASSLAASGSYEQYF | TGCGCCAGCAGCTTGGCAGCGTCGGGATCCTACGAGCAGTACTTC
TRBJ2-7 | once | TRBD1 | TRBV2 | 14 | CASNPRDRAYEQYF | TGTGCCAGCAACCCCCGGGACAGGGCCTACGAGCAGTACTTC
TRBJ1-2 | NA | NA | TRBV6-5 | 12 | CASSLPGYGYTF | TGTGCCAGCAGTTTGCCAGGGTACGGCTACACCTTC
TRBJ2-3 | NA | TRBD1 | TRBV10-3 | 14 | CAIRRQGVTDTQYF | TGTGCCATCAGGAGACAGGGGGTGACAGATACGCAGTATTTT
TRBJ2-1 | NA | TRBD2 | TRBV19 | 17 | CASIAKREASSYNEQFF | TGTGCCAGTATCGCAAAACGGGAGGCCAGCTCCTACAATGAGCAGTTCTTC
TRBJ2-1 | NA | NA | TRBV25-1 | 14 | CASSPRETYNEQFF | TGTGCCAGCAGTCCACGGGAGACCTACAATGAGCAGTTCTTC
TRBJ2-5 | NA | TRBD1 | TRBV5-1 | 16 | CASSSEGTGGGETQYF | TGCGCCAGCAGCTCCGAAGGGACAGGGGGTGGAGAGACCCAGTACTTC
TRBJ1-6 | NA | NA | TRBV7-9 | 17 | CASSRSGSVVVASPLHF | TGTGCCAGCAGTCGTTCAGGATCCGTGGTCGTGGCTTCACCCCTCCACTTT
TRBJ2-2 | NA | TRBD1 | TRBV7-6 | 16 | CASSLAQGVQAGELFF | TGTGCCAGCAGCTTAGCACAGGGGGTACAGGCCGGGGAGCTGTTTTTT
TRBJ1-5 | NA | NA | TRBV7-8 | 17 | CASSSRWREDSNQPQHF | TGTGCCAGCAGCTCCCGGTGGCGGGAGGATAGCAATCAGCCCCAGCATTTT
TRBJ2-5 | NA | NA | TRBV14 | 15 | CASSQRIRGQETQYF | TGTGCCAGCAGCCAACGCATTCGGGGCCAAGAGACCCAGTACTTC
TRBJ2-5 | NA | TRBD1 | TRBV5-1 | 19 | CASSLAVRGPNLIQETQYF | TGCGCCAGCAGCTTGGCCGTCAGGGGGCCAAACTTGATCCAAGAGACCCAGTACTTC
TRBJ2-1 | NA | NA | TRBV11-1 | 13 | CASSSRAGSGQFF | TGTGCCAGCAGCTCGAGGGCAGGTAGTGGGCAGTTCTTC
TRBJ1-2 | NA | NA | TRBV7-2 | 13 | CASSSGQFYGYTF | TGTGCCAGCAGCTCTGGACAGTTCTATGGCTACACCTTC
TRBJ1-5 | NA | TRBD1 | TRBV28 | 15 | CASRHGTGEKQPQHF | TGTGCCAGCAGGCACGGGACAGGGGAAAAGCAGCCCCAGCATTTT
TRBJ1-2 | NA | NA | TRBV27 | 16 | CASSLIAGPLRGGYTF | TGTGCCAGCAGTTTAATTGCAGGCCCACTCAGGGGTGGCTACACCTTC